This paragraph covers one TCR beta chain sequence. The antigen is unknown. The TCR beta CDR3 regions underwent amplification using RNA transcripts as the source. Initially, a first-round RT-PCR of the TCR CDR3 employed the HTBI primer set. TCRdb reprocessed the multiplex PCR reads with MiXCR, giving one entry per CDR3 protein. The profile covers a few hundred thousand distinct CDR3 sequences, with 15% to 18% appearing a single time and roughly 13% taken by the ten largest. These data come from a study of T cells in Graves' hyperthyroidism and ophthalmopathy. General study findings and limits: In the blood, most expanded thyroid clonotypes above 0.001 appeared as well.

Patients with uncontrolled infections, other autoimmune diseases, pregnancy or lactation were excluded. Clinical symptoms, serum thyroxine and TRAb, thyroid ultrasound and orbital computed tomography together formed the diagnostic basis. Sequences were obtained from blood. The receptor comes from a woman younger than 30 with Graves' hyperthyroidism.

The CDR3 nucleotides are TGTGCCAGCAGCCTGGGGACCGGAGATACGCAGTATTTT. The encoded protein is CASSLGTGDTQYF. The chain combines TRBV7-2 with TRBJ2-3; perhaps D is TRBD1 or TRBD2 (5 bases each). CDR1 and CDR2 from the germline V gene are SGHTA and FQGNSA. V shed 5 bases and J shed 5 bases, with 11 bases lying between them. CDR3 length: 13 amino acids.